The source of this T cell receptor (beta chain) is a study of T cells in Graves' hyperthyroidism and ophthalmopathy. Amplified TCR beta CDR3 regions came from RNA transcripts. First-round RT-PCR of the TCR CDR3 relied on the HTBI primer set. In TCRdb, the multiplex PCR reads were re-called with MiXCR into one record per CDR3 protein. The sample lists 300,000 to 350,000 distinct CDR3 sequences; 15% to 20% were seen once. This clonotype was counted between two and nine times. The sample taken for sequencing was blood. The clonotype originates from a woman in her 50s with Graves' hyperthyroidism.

Written as DNA, the CDR3 is TGCGCCAGCATGGTGAACACTGAAGCTTTCTTT. Translated: CASMVNTEAFF. The chain uses TRBV10-2 and TRBJ1-1; D ambiguous. This CDR3 is 11 amino acids long. Germline CDR1 and CDR2: WSHSY and SAAADI. The germline V and J ends were trimmed by 7 bases and 0 bases, with 3 bases remaining between them.